These 21 T cell receptor beta chains were all obtained from the same sample, sequenced in a study of identical twins (dated by TCRdb to the mid-2010s). Libraries came from 5' RACE. Instrument on record: Illumina HiSeq 2000. The public reads were reprocessed in TCRdb via fastp at Q25 and MiXCR, keeping in-frame beta chains. Rows merge per CDR3 protein into single entries with the most common DNA and genes. A total of approximately 470,000 distinct CDR3 sequences appear in this sample, approximately 15% of them only once. Roughly 0.5% of the sample goes to the ten largest clones. The sample was also linked to a second study, of yellow fever vaccine responses in identical twins.

The sequencing input was CD4+ T cells sorted from blood. Receptors originate from a woman aged 18-29 years in good health.

The chain carries TRBV15 and TRBJ1-4; 7 nucleotides line up with TRBD1. CDR3 size: 20 residues. The germline CDR1 and CDR2 sequences are LNHNV and YYDKDF (reference sequence). Trimming at V came to 4 bases and at J to 0 bases, leaving 17 bases not matched to a gene. The CDR3 DNA reads as TGTGCCACCAGCACCGGAAGAGGGGGCGCGCATCGTGCAACTAATGAAAAACTGTTTTTT. Its translation is CATSTGRGGAHRATNEKLFF.

This clonotype was recorded a few times. The rearrangement joins TRBV9 to TRBJ2-4; 13 nucleotides agree with TRBD2. The V and J ends lost 0 bases and 8 bases, in that order; junction bases with no gene match: 2. Germline V lookup: CDR1 SGDLS, CDR2 YYNGEE. The CDR3 is 15 residues long. In nucleotides, the CDR3 is TGTGCCAGCAGCGTAGGGACTAGCGGGAGAGACATTCAGTACTTC. This codes for CASSVGTSGRDIQYF.

This clonotype was seen a handful of times. The gene calls are TRBV21-1 and TRBJ2-7; the DNA was not used to check the table's D call, TRBD2. TRBV21-1 represents a pseudogene. The CDR3 totals 17 residues. The CDR3 bases are TGTGCCAGCAGCAAAAAGTCGACTAGCGGGAGCTCCTACGAGCAGTACTTC. Its translation is CASSKKSTSGSSYEQYF.

The chain employs TRBV28 and TRBJ2-7; TRBD1 matches 8 bases. CDR3 length: 15 residues. J gave up 3 bases and V 6 bases, and 10 bases lay outside the gene matches. Germline CDR1 reads MDHEN; CDR2 reads SYDVKM. The CDR3: CASSSPAGGFYEQYF. The CDR3 DNA sequence: TGTGCCAGCAGCTCCCCGGCAGGGGGCTTCTACGAGCAGTACTTC.

The rearrangement uses TRBV4-1 and TRBJ2-1, with TRBD2 identical over 8 bases. Germline CDR1 is MGHRA and CDR2 is YSYEKL. CDR3 length: 14 residues. The J segment lost 9 bases and the V segment lost 1 base, leaving 5 bases of the junction unmatched. The CDR3 DNA is TGCGCCAGCAGCCAAGCGGGGGGGAACAGTGAGCAGTTCTTC. This translates into CASSQAGGNSEQFF.

This chain connects TRBV7-3 to TRBJ1-1; no reliable D call. The CDR3 covers 13 residues. The germline CDR1 and CDR2 sequences are SGHTA and FQGTGA. Trimming took off 3 bases at V and 2 bases at J, with 7 bases between the two ends. This CDR3 is CASSFHGNTEAFF. The CDR3 DNA sequence: TGTGCCAGCAGCTTCCACGGAAACACTGAAGCTTTCTTT.

The chain joins TRBV12-3 or TRBV12-4 to TRBJ2-5, with 7 bases aligning to TRBD2. The junction had 15 bases not matched to a gene; V was cut back by 7 bases and J by 4 bases. The CDR3 loop spans 16 amino acids. DNA for the CDR3: TGTGCCAGCACCCTCAATGGGGCGGGAGTGGGAGAGACCCAGTACTTC. It translates to CASTLNGAGVGETQYF.

The chain is built from TRBV9 and TRBJ2-2; a possible D gene is TRBD2 (6 bases). V was cut by 1 base and J by 7 bases, with 11 bases left in between. Germline-derived CDR1 and CDR2 are SGDLS and YYNGEE. This CDR3 contains 14 residues. The CDR3 nucleotides read TGTGCCAGCAGCGTACGGGAGAGCGGCGGGGAGCTGTTTTTT. Translation gives CASSVRESGGELFF.

This clonotype has a handful of counts. The chain has TRBV10-3 and TRBJ2-7, with TRBD1 matching 8 bases. This CDR3 is built from 12 residues. The V gene's germline CDR1 is ENHRY and CDR2 SYGVKD. After removal of 6 bases from V and 5 bases from J, the junction contained 3 bases not matched to a gene. CDR3 protein: CAIRAGGHEQYF. CDR3 coding DNA: TGTGCCATCAGGGCAGGGGGCCACGAGCAGTACTTC.

The V and J genes are TRBV30 and TRBJ1-1; tentatively, D is TRBD1 (5 bases). The V gene lost 4 bases and the J gene lost 8 bases, with 17 bases spanning the gap. Germline lookup yields CDR1 GTSNPN and CDR2 SVGIG (reference sequence). This CDR3 is 13 amino acids long. CDR3 region: CAWTRTPRGEAFF. The CDR3 DNA sequence: TGTGCCTGGACGAGAACGCCACGGGGGGAAGCTTTCTTT.

This clonotype was recorded many times. V gene TRBV29-1 combines with J gene TRBJ2-7; 11 nucleotides line up with TRBD2. Germline V gene data show CDR1 as SQVTM and CDR2 as ANQGSEA. The V gene end was trimmed by 6 bases and the J gene end by 7 bases; junction bases not matched to a gene: 11. This CDR3 is built from 14 residues. The CDR3 here is CSVQVAGGPSEQYF. In DNA, the CDR3 is TGCAGCGTCCAAGTAGCGGGAGGGCCGAGTGAGCAGTACTTC.

This clonotype was seen only a few times. This chain links TRBV5-1 with TRBJ2-1; D may match TRBD1 or TRBD2 (5 bases each). The germline V gene encodes CDR1 SGHRS and CDR2 YFSETQ. Trimming removed 3 bases from V and 0 bases from J, with 10 bases in between. The CDR3 loop spans 15 amino acids. CDR3 sequence: CASSSRESSYNEQFF. DNA of the CDR3: TGCGCCAGCAGCTCCAGGGAGAGCTCCTACAATGAGCAGTTCTTC.

This clonotype has at least ten counts. V and J are TRBV29-1 and TRBJ2-7; possibly TRBD2 for D (7 bases). The V gene lost 4 bases and the J gene lost 4 bases, with 14 bases spanning the gap. Looked up from germline, CDR1 is SQVTM and CDR2 is ANQGSEA. This CDR3 has 13 residues. The CDR3 DNA reads TGCAGCGTTGTAGGGGGGGGGCCATACGAGCAGTACTTC. Its translation is CSVVGGGPYEQYF.

This clonotype turned up a few times. The chain uses TRBV7-8 and TRBJ1-5, with 7 bases fitting TRBD1. Germline-derived CDR1 and CDR2 are SGHVS and FQNEAQ. With V trimmed by 1 base and J by 6 bases, 6 bases remained unmatched. This CDR3 has 15 residues. The CDR3 region is CASSLENRGGQPQHF. CDR3 in DNA: TGTGCCAGCAGCTTAGAAAACAGGGGAGGTCAGCCCCAGCATTTT.

This sequence joins TRBV5-1 and TRBJ1-1, with 8 bases identical to TRBD1. CDR3 length equals 14 residues. Germline V gene data show CDR1 as SGHRS and CDR2 as YFSETQ. The J segment lost 4 bases and the V segment lost 5 bases, leaving 7 bases of the junction unmatched. CDR3 amino acids: CASRYDRGGTEAFF. As DNA, the CDR3 is TGCGCCAGCAGATACGACAGGGGAGGCACTGAAGCTTTCTTT.

This clonotype was picked up many times. The V call is TRBV12-3 or TRBV12-4, the J call TRBJ2-1; D unresolved. The CDR3 length is 15 residues. V shed 4 bases and J shed 1 base, with 11 bases lying between them. The CDR3 nucleotides are TGTGCCAGCAGTTCATCCTGGGGATCCTACAATGAGCAGTTCTTC. Translation gives CASSSSWGSYNEQFF.

This clonotype was counted at least ten times. The genes are TRBV30 and TRBJ2-1, with TRBD2 identical over 8 bases. Germline V gives CDR1 GTSNPN, CDR2 SVGIG (reference sequence). V lost 3 bases, J lost 12 bases, and 1 base stayed unmatched. The CDR3 is 10 amino acids. In DNA, the CDR3 is TGTGCCTGGAGCGGGGGGGCGCAGTTCTTC. It translates to CAWSGGAQFF.

The genes are TRBV15 and TRBJ2-1, with TRBD2 identical over 10 bases. There are 17 residues in the CDR3. The J segment lost 0 bases and the V segment lost 0 bases, leaving 2 bases of the junction unmatched. Per germline, CDR1 LNHNV and CDR2 YYDKDF (reference sequence). The CDR3 coding sequence is TGTGCCACCAGCAGAGATAGCGGGAGGAGCTCCTACAATGAGCAGTTCTTC. This codes for CATSRDSGRSSYNEQFF. The complete variable domain, with remaining parts taken from reference TRBV15 and TRBJ2-1, reads DAMVIQNPRYQVTQFGKPVTLSCSQTLNHNVMYWYQQKSSQAPKLLFHYYDKDFNNEADTPDNFQSRRPNTSFCFLDIRSPGLGDTAMYLCATSRDSGRSSYNEQFFGPGTRLTVL.

V and J are TRBV15 and TRBJ1-2; no reliable D call. The CDR3 sequence is 13 residues long. Trimming cost V 5 bases and J 1 base, with 8 bases left between them. CDR1 LNHNV and CDR2 YYDKDF come from the germline V gene (reference sequence). CDR3 sequence (DNA): TGTGCCACCAGCCCCACCTTTAACTATGGCTACACCTTC. Translating it yields CATSPTFNYGYTF.

The CDR3 nucleotides read TGTGCCAGCAGCTTAATAGGTCACAGCAGCTCCTACAATGAGCAGTTCTTC. It codes for CASSLIGHSSSYNEQFF. The V call is TRBV7-3, the J call TRBJ2-1; D ambiguous. There are 17 residues in the CDR3. Per the germline V gene, CDR1 is SGHTA and CDR2 is FQGTGA. The V end lost 1 base, the J end lost 0 bases, and 13 bases lay between the germline ends.

The CDR3 coding sequence is TGTGCCAGTAGACCCCAGGACCAGCCAGATCAGCCCCAGCATTTT. It is translated as CASRPQDQPDQPQHF. The chain joins TRBV19 to TRBJ1-5; D is unclear. Germline loops: CDR1 LNHDA, CDR2 SQIVND (reference sequence). The CDR3 length is 15 residues. V lost 6 bases and J 5 bases, leaving 17 bases between the germline ends.